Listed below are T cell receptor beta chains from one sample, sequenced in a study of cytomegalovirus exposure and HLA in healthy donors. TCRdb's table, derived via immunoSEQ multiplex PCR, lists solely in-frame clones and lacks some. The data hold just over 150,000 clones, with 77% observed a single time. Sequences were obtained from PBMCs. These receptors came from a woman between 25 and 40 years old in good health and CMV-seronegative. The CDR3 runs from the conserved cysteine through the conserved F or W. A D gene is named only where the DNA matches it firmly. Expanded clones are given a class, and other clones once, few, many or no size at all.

CDR3nt: TGCAGCGTTGGTCAAGGGGAGGGGACTGAAGCTTTCTTT; CDR3aa: CSVGQGEGTEAFF; j_gene: TRBJ1-1; d_gene: .; abundance: many; v_gene: TRBV29-1
CDR3nt: TGTGCCAGCAGCCGAGGACAGCTGGAGACCCAGTACTTC; CDR3aa: CASSRGQLETQYF; j_gene: TRBJ2-5; d_gene: .; abundance: .; v_gene: TRBV7-3
CDR3nt: TGTGCCAGCAGCCCCCTCGGGACAGGGAACACTGAAGCTTTCTTT; CDR3aa: CASSPLGTGNTEAFF; j_gene: TRBJ1-1; d_gene: TRBD1; abundance: .; v_gene: TRBV4-2
CDR3nt: TGTGCCAGCAGCTTAGCGGGGGGCCTAGGAGATACGCAGTATTTT; CDR3aa: CASSLAGGLGDTQYF; j_gene: TRBJ2-3; d_gene: .; abundance: .; v_gene: TRBV11-2
CDR3nt: TGTGCCAGCTCACGGGACAGGGCTAACTATGGCTACACCTTC; CDR3aa: CASSRDRANYGYTF; j_gene: TRBJ1-2; d_gene: TRBD1; abundance: .; v_gene: TRBV18
CDR3nt: TGTGCCAGCAGTCCTGGGCTTACAGAGTCCCAGCCCCAGCATTTT; CDR3aa: CASSPGLTESQPQHF; j_gene: TRBJ1-5; d_gene: .; abundance: .; v_gene: TRBV6-1
CDR3nt: TGTGCCAGTAGTACCTCTAGCGGAGACGGGACAGATACGCAGTATTTT; CDR3aa: CASSTSSGDGTDTQYF; j_gene: TRBJ2-3; d_gene: TRBD2; abundance: .; v_gene: TRBV19
CDR3nt: TGCGCCAGCAGCTTGGCCTATGTAGAGACCCAGTACTTC; CDR3aa: CASSLAYVETQYF; j_gene: TRBJ2-5; d_gene: .; abundance: .; v_gene: TRBV5-1
CDR3nt: TGCAGTGCTTCCAGGGGTACGGGAGCTTTCTTT; CDR3aa: CSASRGTGAFF; j_gene: TRBJ1-1; d_gene: .; abundance: .; v_gene: TRBV20-1
CDR3nt: TGTGCCAGCAGCTTGGAGGCAGGGGGCTACGAGCAGTACTTC; CDR3aa: CASSLEAGGYEQYF; j_gene: TRBJ2-7; d_gene: TRBD1; abundance: .; v_gene: TRBV5-4
CDR3nt: TGTGCCAGCAGCTCGGCCTTCGCACAGCTTGGGTATGGCTACACCTTC; CDR3aa: CASSSAFAQLGYGYTF; j_gene: TRBJ1-2; d_gene: .; abundance: .; v_gene: TRBV5-8
CDR3nt: TGCGCCAGCAGCGTAACAGGCTATAATGAAAAACTGTTTTTT; CDR3aa: CASSVTGYNEKLFF; j_gene: TRBJ1-4; d_gene: .; abundance: .; v_gene: TRBV5-1
CDR3nt: TGTGCCAGTAGTATGGGGGCCGGAGTTAACTATGGCTACACCTTC; CDR3aa: CASSMGAGVNYGYTF; j_gene: TRBJ1-2; d_gene: .; abundance: .; v_gene: TRBV19
CDR3nt: TGTGCCAGCAGCCAAGCCCCCTCGGGGACCCAGTACTTC; CDR3aa: CASSQAPSGTQYF; j_gene: TRBJ2-5; d_gene: .; abundance: .; v_gene: TRBV14
CDR3nt: TGTGCCATCAGGGGGACTAGCGGGGCGTCTAACAATGAGCAGTTCTTC; CDR3aa: CAIRGTSGASNNEQFF; j_gene: TRBJ2-1; d_gene: TRBD2; abundance: once; v_gene: TRBV10-3
CDR3nt: TGTGCCAGCTCACTACAGAGGGACACTGAAGCTTTCTTT; CDR3aa: CASSLQRDTEAFF; j_gene: TRBJ1-1; d_gene: .; abundance: .; v_gene: TRBV18
CDR3nt: TGTGCCAGCAGGGCTACGGGGGGGGGTAATCAGCCCCAGCATTTT; CDR3aa: CASRATGGGNQPQHF; j_gene: TRBJ1-5; d_gene: .; abundance: few; v_gene: TRBV6-5
CDR3nt: TGTGCCAGCAGCGGACTAGCGGGGGGGAGCACAGATACGCAGTATTTT; CDR3aa: CASSGLAGGSTDTQYF; j_gene: TRBJ2-3; d_gene: TRBD2; abundance: .; v_gene: TRBV9
CDR3nt: TGTGCCAGCTCACCCCGGGACAGGGGCGAGCAGTACTTC; CDR3aa: CASSPRDRGEQYF; j_gene: TRBJ2-7; d_gene: TRBD1; abundance: .; v_gene: TRBV18
CDR3nt: TGTGCCAGCAGCTCGGGGGGGGATATCTCTTTGAACGAGCAGTACTTC; CDR3aa: CASSSGGDISLNEQYF; j_gene: TRBJ2-7; d_gene: TRBD2; abundance: .; v_gene: TRBV11-2
CDR3nt: TGTGCCAGCAGCCTCCCGTCTAGCGGCGAGCAGTTCTTC; CDR3aa: CASSLPSSGEQFF; j_gene: TRBJ2-1; d_gene: TRBD2; abundance: .; v_gene: TRBV11-2
CDR3nt: TGTGCCAGCAGCCACGGGGGGATTATCTCCTACGAGCAGTACTTC; CDR3aa: CASSHGGIISYEQYF; j_gene: TRBJ2-7; d_gene: TRBD2; abundance: .; v_gene: TRBV7-9
CDR3nt: TGTGCCAGCAGACCGAGATCGCTCTATGGCTACACCTTC; CDR3aa: CASRPRSLYGYTF; j_gene: TRBJ1-2; d_gene: .; abundance: .; v_gene: TRBV5-4
CDR3nt: TGCGCCAGCAGCCTTCATACCGGAGGAGGGAACACCGGGGAGCTGTTTTTT; CDR3aa: CASSLHTGGGNTGELFF; j_gene: TRBJ2-2; d_gene: .; abundance: .; v_gene: TRBV5-1
CDR3nt: TGTGCCAGCAGTCCCGACCCTTTAGGACAGGGAAGAGAGACCCAGTACTTC; CDR3aa: CASSPDPLGQGRETQYF; j_gene: TRBJ2-5; d_gene: TRBD1; abundance: .; v_gene: TRBV27
CDR3nt: TGCAGCGCGAAGCGGCCCCTACCTCCAGATACGCAGTATTTT; CDR3aa: CSAKRPLPPDTQYF; j_gene: TRBJ2-3; d_gene: .; abundance: .; v_gene: TRBV29-1
CDR3nt: TGTGCCAGCAGTGAAGAGGGGGGACAGGGGTTCTATGGCTACACCTTC; CDR3aa: CASSEEGGQGFYGYTF; j_gene: TRBJ1-2; d_gene: TRBD1; abundance: .; v_gene: TRBV2
CDR3nt: TGCGCCAGCAGCCCCGGGATAGCGGCGGACACCGGGGAGCTGTTTTTT; CDR3aa: CASSPGIAADTGELFF; j_gene: TRBJ2-2; d_gene: .; abundance: .; v_gene: TRBV5-1
CDR3nt: TGTGCCAGCAGGCAAGGACAGGGAAGTGAAAAACTGTTTTTT; CDR3aa: CASRQGQGSEKLFF; j_gene: TRBJ1-4; d_gene: TRBD1; abundance: .; v_gene: TRBV7-9
CDR3nt: TGCGCCAGCAGCTTGGTTGCGTCAAACACTGAAGCTTTCTTT; CDR3aa: CASSLVASNTEAFF; j_gene: TRBJ1-1; d_gene: .; abundance: .; v_gene: TRBV5-1
CDR3nt: TGTGCTAGTGGAGGGGGCTCGGGGGAGAAAGAGACCCAGTACTTC; CDR3aa: CASGGGSGEKETQYF; j_gene: TRBJ2-5; d_gene: .; abundance: .; v_gene: TRBV12-5
CDR3nt: TGTGCCAGCACCGTACAGGAGAACACTGAAGCTTTCTTT; CDR3aa: CASTVQENTEAFF; j_gene: TRBJ1-1; d_gene: .; abundance: .; v_gene: TRBV9
CDR3nt: TGTGCCAGCTCACGGATAGGGACAGAACCCAATCAGCCCCAGCATTTT; CDR3aa: CASSRIGTEPNQPQHF; j_gene: TRBJ1-5; d_gene: TRBD1; abundance: .; v_gene: TRBV18
CDR3nt: TGCGCCAGCAGCTTAATGCAGGGGGCTCGGGTCAATGAGCAGTTCTTC; CDR3aa: CASSLMQGARVNEQFF; j_gene: TRBJ2-1; d_gene: TRBD1; abundance: .; v_gene: TRBV5-1
CDR3nt: TGTGCCTGGAGCCTCGGGGGGTCGGGTAGAGCTTTCTTT; CDR3aa: CAWSLGGSGRAFF; j_gene: TRBJ1-1; d_gene: .; abundance: once; v_gene: TRBV30
CDR3nt: TGCGCCAGCAGCCCAACCCCACAGGGGAGAGGAAACACCATATATTTT; CDR3aa: CASSPTPQGRGNTIYF; j_gene: TRBJ1-3; d_gene: TRBD1; abundance: .; v_gene: TRBV5-1
CDR3nt: TGTGCCAGCAGCGGACAGGGTTACGAGCAGTACTTC; CDR3aa: CASSGQGYEQYF; j_gene: TRBJ2-7; d_gene: TRBD1; abundance: few; v_gene: TRBV7-9
CDR3nt: TGTGCCAGTAGTATAAGGCTAGCGGGGGATGAGCAGTTCTTC; CDR3aa: CASSIRLAGDEQFF; j_gene: TRBJ2-1; d_gene: TRBD2; abundance: few; v_gene: TRBV19
CDR3nt: TGTGCCATCAGTGAAGGAGGGGCGACTGAAGCTTTCTTT; CDR3aa: CAISEGGATEAFF; j_gene: TRBJ1-1; d_gene: .; abundance: .; v_gene: TRBV10-3
CDR3nt: TGTGCCAGCATCTTACAGGGTTTTGGAAACACCATATATTTT; CDR3aa: CASILQGFGNTIYF; j_gene: TRBJ1-3; d_gene: .; abundance: .; v_gene: TRBV6-1
CDR3nt: TGTGCCAGCAGAGCCGGACAGGGGGGTTACTACGAGCAGTACTTC; CDR3aa: CASRAGQGGYYEQYF; j_gene: TRBJ2-7; d_gene: TRBD1; abundance: .; v_gene: TRBV6-1
CDR3nt: TGCGCCAGCAGCTTGATGGCTGACCAAGAGACCCAGTACTTC; CDR3aa: CASSLMADQETQYF; j_gene: TRBJ2-5; d_gene: .; abundance: .; v_gene: TRBV5-1
CDR3nt: TGTGCCAGCAACACCCAGGACAGTCCGAGAGATACGCAGTATTTT; CDR3aa: CASNTQDSPRDTQYF; j_gene: TRBJ2-3; d_gene: .; abundance: few; v_gene: TRBV6-5
CDR3nt: TGCGCCAGCAGCTCCGACTCGTTCTACGAGCAGTACTTC; CDR3aa: CASSSDSFYEQYF; j_gene: TRBJ2-7; d_gene: .; abundance: few; v_gene: TRBV4-1
CDR3nt: TGTGCCAGCAGTTCCAGGGGCCTCTACAATGAGCAGTTCTTC; CDR3aa: CASSSRGLYNEQFF; j_gene: TRBJ2-1; d_gene: .; abundance: .; v_gene: TRBV6-1
CDR3nt: TGTGCCAGTAGTTACCTCTCCCGGGGTGGGAACACTGAAGCTTTCTTT; CDR3aa: CASSYLSRGGNTEAFF; j_gene: TRBJ1-1; d_gene: .; abundance: .; v_gene: TRBV19
CDR3nt: TGTGCCAGCAGCTACCCGACAGGGGTAGTAGGCTATGGCTACACCTTC; CDR3aa: CASSYPTGVVGYGYTF; j_gene: TRBJ1-2; d_gene: TRBD1; abundance: .; v_gene: TRBV5-5